This T cell receptor (beta chain) was identified during a study of shared T cell receptors in the human thymus (dated by TCRdb to the early 2020s). About the investigation overall: The study investigated the way shared, self-reactive T-cell receptor alpha chains are produced in the human thymus.

The germline V gene gives CDR1 as MGHRA and CDR2 as YSYEKL. V is shortened by 0 bases, J by 0 bases, and the region joining them spans 8 bases. There are 15 amino acids in the CDR3, from cysteine to phenylalanine inclusive. Of all the DNA, just the CDR3 is kept, 45 bases in frame from base 1. The library was obtained by the immunoSEQ multiplex PCR assay. The source is immuneACCESS, and TCRdb retained only in-frame sequences with V and J called. Part of the clones is not carried over; for the studies checked, unresolved V genes explain less than half of this, and the remainder is unexplained. The sample table shows hundreds of thousands of clones, and over 75% are seen once. About 0.0094% of the sample lies in the top ten. Remarks on this clone: The clone's antigen remains unknown. No base quality information exists; no much larger clone differs at one position.

These records were also assigned to another study, of human thymus T cells. The second study reports: The donors were immunologically healthy infants in Finland who had open corrective cardiac surgery for congenital heart defects. The thymus tissue came from surgical resects taken out during corrective cardiac surgery. Both the thymic and the peripheral blood repertoires appeared to show biased V and J gene segment usage. The related research found that thymic TCR repertoires overlapped highly between unrelated individuals. TCR alpha and beta repertoires from roughly 8 infant thymus samples and a few related peripheral blood samples were characterized in the study. The cohort included about 6 male and two female infants, with donor ages spanning 7 to 244 days. Thymocytes were mechanically released from the tissue and were stored as pellets of roughly 10-34 million cells at -70 degrees C. A QIAsymphony instrument was used to extract genomic DNA from frozen cell pellets. Using the immunoSEQ multiplex PCR assay, the TCRB and TCRAD loci were amplified from a standardized quantity of quality-controlled genomic DNA. Amplicons spanned the V(D)J region at a length sufficient to cover the CDR3 and identify V and J genes. The amplicons were sequenced on an Illumina platform via the commercial immunoSEQ service. Primer bias and sequencing errors were corrected as previously described, and TCRAD and TCRB definitions were based on the IMGT database. immunoSEQ Analyzer 3.0 and VDJTools were used for repertoire analysis, which covered basic statistics, V/J segment usage, diversity estimates, rarefaction and pairwise overlap. Chao1, ChaoE, Efron-Thisted, Shannon and inverse Simpson indices were used to estimate diversity, which was also estimated on datasets down-sampled to the smallest sample. Repertoire overlap used strict matching of CDR3 nucleotide sequence, V gene and J gene, with Jaccard-based multidimensional scaling clustering. Thymus samples yielded on average approximately 840,000 unique TCRB clonotypes, compared with 80,000 to 85,000 from blood samples.

This TCR was sampled from a boy less than two years old with a congenital heart defect. Donor details come from another sample of the same person, matched by shared clones. The sequence is built from TRBV4-1 and TRBJ1-1; perhaps TRBD1 is the D gene, with 5 bases matching. What was sequenced was thymocytes. CDR3 loop: CASSQDDRLNTEAFF. In nucleotide form, the sequence is TGCGCCAGCAGCCAAGATGACAGATTGAACACTGAAGCTTTCTTT.